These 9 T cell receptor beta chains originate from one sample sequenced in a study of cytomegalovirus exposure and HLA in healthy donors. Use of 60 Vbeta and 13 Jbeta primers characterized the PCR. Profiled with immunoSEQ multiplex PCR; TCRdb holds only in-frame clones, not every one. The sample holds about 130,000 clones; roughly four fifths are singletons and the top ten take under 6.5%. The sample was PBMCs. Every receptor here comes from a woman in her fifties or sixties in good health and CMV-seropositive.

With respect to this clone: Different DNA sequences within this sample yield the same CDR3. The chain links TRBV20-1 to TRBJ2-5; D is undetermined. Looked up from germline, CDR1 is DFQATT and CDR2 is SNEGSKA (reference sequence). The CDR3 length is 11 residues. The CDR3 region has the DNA TGCAGCGCCAGTCGGGAAGAGACCCAGTACTTC. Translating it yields CSASREETQYF.

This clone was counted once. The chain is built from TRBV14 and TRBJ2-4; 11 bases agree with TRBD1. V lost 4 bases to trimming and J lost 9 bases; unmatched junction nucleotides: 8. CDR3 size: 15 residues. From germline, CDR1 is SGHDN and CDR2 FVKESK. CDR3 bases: TGTGCCAGCAGCCGGGACAGGGGGAGTGTTGGCATTCAGTACTTC. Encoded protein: CASSRDRGSVGIQYF.

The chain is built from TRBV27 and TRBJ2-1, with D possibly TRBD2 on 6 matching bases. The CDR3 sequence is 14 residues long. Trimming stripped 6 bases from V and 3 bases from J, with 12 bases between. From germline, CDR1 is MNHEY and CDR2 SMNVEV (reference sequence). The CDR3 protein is CASRASRGYNEQFF. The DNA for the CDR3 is TGTGCCAGCAGAGCCTCGCGGGGCTACAATGAGCAGTTCTTC.

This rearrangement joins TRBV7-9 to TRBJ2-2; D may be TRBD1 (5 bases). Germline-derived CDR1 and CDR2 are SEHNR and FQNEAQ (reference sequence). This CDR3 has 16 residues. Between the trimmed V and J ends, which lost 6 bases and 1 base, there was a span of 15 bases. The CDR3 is CASRGQGRENTGELFF. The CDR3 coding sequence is TGTGCCAGCAGAGGTCAGGGCAGGGAGAACACCGGGGAGCTGTTTTTT.

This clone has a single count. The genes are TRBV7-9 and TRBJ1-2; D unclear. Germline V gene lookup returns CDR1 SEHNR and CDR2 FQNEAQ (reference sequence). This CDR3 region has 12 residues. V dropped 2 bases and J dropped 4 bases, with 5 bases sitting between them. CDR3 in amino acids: CASSLTGYGYTF. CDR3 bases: TGTGCCAGCAGCTTAACGGGCTATGGCTACACCTTC.

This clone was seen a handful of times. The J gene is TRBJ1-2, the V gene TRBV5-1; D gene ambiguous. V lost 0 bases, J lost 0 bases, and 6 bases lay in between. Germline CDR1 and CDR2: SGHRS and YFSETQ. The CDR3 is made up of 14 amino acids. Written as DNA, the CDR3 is TGCGCCAGCAGCTTGGCGGTAGCTAACTATGGCTACACCTTC. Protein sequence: CASSLAVANYGYTF.

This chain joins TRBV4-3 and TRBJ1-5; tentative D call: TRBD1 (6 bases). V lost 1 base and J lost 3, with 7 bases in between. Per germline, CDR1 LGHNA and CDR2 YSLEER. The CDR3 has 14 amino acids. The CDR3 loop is CASSQGTVNQPQHF. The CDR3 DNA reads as TGCGCCAGCAGCCAAGGGACAGTCAATCAGCCCCAGCATTTT.

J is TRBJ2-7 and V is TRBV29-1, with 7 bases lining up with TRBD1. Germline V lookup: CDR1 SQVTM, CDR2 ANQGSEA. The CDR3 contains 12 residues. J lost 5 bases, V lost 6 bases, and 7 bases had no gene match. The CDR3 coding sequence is TGCAGCGTGTGGACAGGTAACAACGAGCAGTACTTC. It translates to CSVWTGNNEQYF.

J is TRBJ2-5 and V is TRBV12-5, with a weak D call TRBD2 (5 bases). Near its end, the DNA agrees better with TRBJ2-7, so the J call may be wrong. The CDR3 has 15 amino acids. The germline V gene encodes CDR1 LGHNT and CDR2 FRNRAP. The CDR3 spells CASGLEQPEGYEQYF. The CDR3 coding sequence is TGTGCTAGTGGTTTGGAACAACCCGAGGGCTACGAGCAGTACTTC.